The 25 T cell receptor beta chains below were found in one sample sequenced in a study of cytomegalovirus exposure and HLA in healthy donors. 13 Jbeta primers and 60 Vbeta primers were used for the PCR. The table came from immunoSEQ multiplex PCR; TCRdb's copy has only in-frame clones and leaves some out. The table lists 100,000 to 150,000 clones, 74% of them singletons. The source material was PBMCs. These receptors were obtained from a woman between 50 and 59 years old in good health and CMV-seropositive.

The chain employs TRBV19 and TRBJ1-2; maybe TRBD1 (5 bases). The V gene lost 5 bases and the J gene lost 10 bases, with 14 bases spanning the gap. Germline V lookup: CDR1 LNHDA, CDR2 SQIVND (reference sequence). CDR3 size: 12 residues. The CDR3 loop reads CASSAGTSAYTF. The CDR3 bases are TGTGCCAGTAGTGCGGGGACTTCCGCCTACACCTTC.

The chain combines TRBV7-2 with TRBJ2-5, with D perhaps TRBD2 (5 bases). V was shortened by 5 bases and J by 5 bases, with 9 bases between the two germline ends. In germline, CDR1 is SGHTA, CDR2 FQGNSA. This CDR3 comprises 12 residues. This CDR3 is CASSPSGETQYF. The CDR3 region has the DNA TGTGCCAGCAGCCCCAGCGGCGAGACCCAGTACTTC.

This chain links TRBV30 with TRBJ2-4; the D is unclear. The germline gives CDR1 GTSNPN, CDR2 SVGIG (reference sequence). CDR3 length: 14 residues. Trimming removed 5 bases at V and 1 base at J, with 12 bases between. CDR3 in amino acids: CAWGPHEAKNIQYF. For the CDR3, the DNA is TGTGCCTGGGGGCCGCATGAGGCCAAAAACATTCAGTACTTC.

The V call is TRBV5-1, the J call TRBJ2-1; 9 nucleotides align to TRBD2. This CDR3 is built from 16 residues. Looked up from germline, CDR1 is SGHRS and CDR2 is YFSETQ. J gave up 0 bases and V 3 bases, and 4 bases lay outside the gene matches. The CDR3 region is CASSSIAGDSYNEQFF. The CDR3 bases are TGCGCCAGCAGCTCCATAGCGGGGGACTCCTACAATGAGCAGTTCTTC.

The gene calls are TRBV29-1 and TRBJ2-7; D might be TRBD1 (6 bases). V was pared by 4 bases and J by 3 bases, with 16 bases between. The germline gives CDR1 SQVTM, CDR2 ANQGSEA. CDR3 length: 14 residues. This CDR3 is CSVVRPGQGYEQYF. The CDR3, as DNA: TGCAGCGTTGTTAGACCGGGACAAGGCTACGAGCAGTACTTC.

This chain uses TRBV14 with TRBJ2-7; the match to TRBD2 covers 12 bases. CDR1 SGHDN and CDR2 FVKESK come from the germline V gene. The CDR3 length is 13 residues. Trimming took 8 bases from V and 7 from J; bases not matched to a gene: 6. In DNA, the CDR3 is TGTGCCAGCGGAACTAGCGGGGGGTTAGAGCAGTACTTC. Its translation: CASGTSGGLEQYF.

This sequence joins TRBV6-5 and TRBJ1-4; TRBD1 matches 7 bases. The CDR3 has 13 amino acids. CDR1 and CDR2 (germline): MNHEY, SVGAGI. The junction had 3 bases not matched to a gene; V was cut back by 9 bases and J by 2 bases. CDR3 coding DNA: TGTGCCAGTCAGGACAGGACTAATGAAAAACTGTTTTTT. Translating gives CASQDRTNEKLFF.

This clone appeared a single time. This rearrangement joins TRBV5-4 to TRBJ2-3; 12 bases map to TRBD2. Per the germline V gene, CDR1 is SGHNT and CDR2 is YYREEE (reference sequence). The J segment lost 3 bases and the V segment lost 2 bases, leaving 4 bases of the junction unmatched. The CDR3 totals 16 residues. CDR3 DNA: TGTGCCAGCAGCTTCCGACTAGCGGGGGAAACAGATACGCAGTATTTT. Protein: CASSFRLAGETDTQYF.

This sequence joins TRBV6-5 and TRBJ2-5; TRBD1 matches at 7 bases. CDR1 is MNHEY and CDR2 is SVGAGI in the germline V gene. The CDR3 is 16 amino acids. Unmatched junction bases numbered 7, after V lost 2 bases and J lost 1 base. Here the CDR3 DNA reads TGTGCCAGCAGTTACGGGACAGCACGTTCCCAAGAGACCCAGTACTTC. Residues: CASSYGTARSQETQYF.

The genes are TRBV10-2 and TRBJ2-7, with TRBD2 identical over 7 bases. The CDR3 totals 14 residues. CDR1 and CDR2 (germline): WSHSY, SAAADI. Trimming removed 2 bases from V and 1 base from J; junction bases left unmatched: 2. CDR3 DNA sequence: TGCGCCAGCAGTGAGCGGGGGGTTTCCTACGAGCAGTACTTC. It encodes CASSERGVSYEQYF.

In DNA form, the CDR3 reads TGTGCCAGCAGTGTGTTGACAGGGTCGGGACAAGAGACCCAGTACTTC. It codes for CASSVLTGSGQETQYF. The chain couples TRBV2 to TRBJ2-5, with 7 bases lining up with TRBD1. This CDR3 spans 16 amino acids. Looked up from germline, CDR1 is SNHLY and CDR2 is FYNNEI. V gave up 4 bases and J gave up 2 bases; unmatched junction bases: 10.

The chain employs TRBV14 and TRBJ1-2; unclear D gene. Looked up from germline, CDR1 is SGHDN and CDR2 is FVKESK. The CDR3 spans 13 residues. Between the trimmed V and J ends, which lost 7 bases and 0 bases, there was a span of 9 bases. CDR3 in amino acids: CASNAVANYGYTF. CDR3 nucleotide sequence: TGTGCCAGCAACGCGGTAGCTAACTATGGCTACACCTTC.

The V and J genes are TRBV7-6 and TRBJ2-7; 8 positions agree with TRBD2. The CDR3 spans 16 residues. V trimming: 5 bases; J trimming: 6 bases; junction bases outside the gene matches: 15. CDR1 SGHVS and CDR2 FNYEAQ come from the germline V gene. The CDR3 spells CASSLLVGGATGEQYF. For the CDR3, the DNA is TGTGCCAGCAGCCTGCTAGTCGGGGGGGCCACTGGCGAGCAGTACTTC. The full variable domain, completed using reference TRBV7-6 and TRBJ2-7, is GAGVSQSPRYKVTKRGQDVALRCDPISGHVSLYWYRQALGQGPEFLTYFNYEAQQDKSGLPNDRFSAERPEGSISTLTIQRTEQRDSAMYRCASSLLVGGATGEQYFGPGTRLTVT.

This clone was seen a handful of times. The chain couples TRBV7-9 to TRBJ2-3, with 7 positions matching TRBD1. V dropped 4 bases and J dropped 11; count of bases not matched to a gene: 3. Germline V gene lookup returns CDR1 SEHNR and CDR2 FQNEAQ (reference sequence). The CDR3 spans 11 residues. Here the CDR3 reads CASSSTGLQYF. The CDR3, as DNA: TGTGCCAGCAGCTCGACAGGGTTGCAGTATTTT.

V gene TRBV6-6 combines with J gene TRBJ2-7, with 9 bases that match TRBD1. V was pared by 7 bases and J by 4 bases, with 11 bases of the junction left unmatched. The CDR3 is made up of 15 amino acids. The germline gives CDR1 MNHNY, CDR2 SVGAGI (reference sequence). For the CDR3, the DNA is TGTGCCAGCATTGACGGGACAGGGAATATATACGAGCAGTACTTC. Its protein product is CASIDGTGNIYEQYF.

CDR3 sequence (DNA): TGTGCCAGCAGCACGAGGGGGCACTACGAGCAGTACTTC. This codes for CASSTRGHYEQYF. The V gene is TRBV13, the J gene TRBJ2-7, with TRBD1 identical over 7 bases. V lost 5 bases, J lost 3 bases, and 4 bases stayed unmatched. The CDR3 has 13 residues. Germline lookup yields CDR1 PRHDT and CDR2 FYEKMQ (reference sequence).

The chain combines TRBV6-5 with TRBJ2-5; weak D call: TRBD2 (6 bases). Trimming cost V 8 bases and J 1 base, with 11 bases left between them. The CDR3 totals 13 residues. Germline CDR1 reads MNHEY; CDR2 reads SVGAGI. The CDR3 sequence is CASLGSLQETQYF. The CDR3 DNA reads TGTGCCAGCCTCGGGAGCCTCCAAGAGACCCAGTACTTC.

V and J are TRBV4-3 and TRBJ2-1; the D gene is possibly TRBD2 (7 bases). The CDR3 has 17 residues. Germline CDR1 is LGHNA and CDR2 is YSLEER. V lost 1 base and J 9 bases, leaving 22 bases between the germline ends. This chain's CDR3 is CASSQVSSVGGASEQFF. The CDR3 coding sequence is TGCGCCAGCAGCCAAGTATCTTCCGTGGGGGGGGCCAGTGAGCAGTTCTTC.

This clone appeared a single time. The genes are TRBV30 and TRBJ2-3, with a possible D match to TRBD2 (5 bases). Germline CDR1 GTSNPN, CDR2 SVGIG (reference sequence). Trimming removed 0 bases from V and 1 base from J, with 11 bases in between. The CDR3 covers 15 residues. The CDR3 DNA sequence: TGTGCCTGGAGTGTACTCGGGGTTGGCACAGATACGCAGTATTTT. Translation: CAWSVLGVGTDTQYF.

The CDR3 DNA follows: TGTGCCAGCAGAGAACAGGGGGCCTCCTACGAGCAGTACTTC. It encodes CASREQGASYEQYF. This chain connects TRBV2 to TRBJ2-7; 9 bases align to TRBD1. CDR1 is SNHLY and CDR2 is FYNNEI in the germline V gene. This CDR3 has 14 amino acids. The V gene end was trimmed by 6 bases and the J gene end by 0 bases; junction bases not matched to a gene: 3.

CDR3 nucleotide sequence: TGTGCCAGCAGCCCGTTCTCCTCTGGGGCCAACGTCCTGACTTTC. Translation: CASSPFSSGANVLTF. The chain recombines TRBV6-4 with TRBJ2-6; D unclear. Germline loops: CDR1 MRHNA, CDR2 SNTAGT. With 6 bases removed from V and 0 bases from J, the gap between germline ends came to 9 bases. The CDR3 spans 15 residues.

V usage is TRBV4-3 and J usage is TRBJ1-2, with a weak D call TRBD1 (5 bases). V gave up 1 base and J gave up 8 bases, with 11 bases separating them. This CDR3 comprises 13 residues. The germline CDR1 and CDR2 sequences are LGHNA and YSLEER. The CDR3 is CASSQGGGYGYTF. For the CDR3, the DNA is TGCGCCAGCAGCCAAGGCGGGGGGTACGGCTACACCTTC.

This clone has just one count. This chain uses TRBV2 with TRBJ2-7; a possible D gene is TRBD2 (7 bases). This CDR3 spans 15 amino acids. Germline CDR1 reads SNHLY; CDR2 reads FYNNEI. CDR3 DNA sequence: TGTGCCAGCAGTGAAGAGGAGGGGGGGCTTCCGAAGGTCGCGGTC. Translating gives CASSEEEGGLPKVAV.

This chain connects TRBV28 to TRBJ1-5; D might be TRBD1 (6 bases). Per the germline V gene, CDR1 is MDHEN and CDR2 is SYDVKM. Trimming cost V 7 bases and J 7 bases, with 20 bases left between them. The length of the CDR3 is 15 residues. CDR3: CASILGGTSAQPQHF. In nucleotides, the CDR3 is TGTGCCAGCATTCTAGGGGGAACCTCCGCCCAGCCCCAGCATTTT.

The chain combines TRBV10-2 with TRBJ1-1, with a tentative D call TRBD1 (6 bases). The germline V and J ends were trimmed by 2 bases and 6 bases, with 7 bases remaining between them. Germline assignment: CDR1 WSHSY and CDR2 SAAADI. The CDR3 sequence is 12 residues long. The DNA of the CDR3 is TGCGCCAGCAGTGAGGGGGGCCCTGAAGCTTTCTTT. As protein: CASSEGGPEAFF.